This TCR beta chain was documented in a study of regulatory T cells in long-lasting Graves disease. Study summary: Patients with new Graves' disease had used antithyroid drugs below 3 months.

The CDR3 has 16 amino acids. Trimming stripped 3 bases from V and 6 bases from J, with 17 bases between. Germline V gene sequence: CDR1 SGHVS, CDR2 FQNEAQ. As concerns this clonotype: Its antigen is not identified.

Libraries of TCR beta came from iRepertoire HTBI primers plus Arm-PCR of CDR3 regions. TCRdb ran MiXCR on the multiplex PCR reads and lists one entry per CDR3 protein. The data hold about 350,000 distinct CDR3 sequences, with approximately 16% observed a single time. General observations from the study: Between persistent patients, 2,500 to 3,500 public clonotypes were shared, exceeding the approximately 900 shared between new patients.

The time point is: newly diagnosed GD, antithyroid drugs for less than 3 months. With RNA extracted from PBMCs as input, the TCR library was made. The sample was also reused in another study, on T cells in Graves' hyperthyroidism and ophthalmopathy.

This specimen was peripheral blood mononuclear cells (PBMCs), taken at new diagnosis, from a patient treated with antithyroid drugs. The genes are TRBV7-8 and TRBJ1-4; weak D call: TRBD1 (6 bases). The sequence was collected from a man aged 35-49 years with Graves disease. The CDR3 is CASSLGGAREYEKLFF. In DNA, the CDR3 is TGTGCCAGCAGCTTGGGGGGGGCCAGGGAATATGAAAAACTGTTTTTT.